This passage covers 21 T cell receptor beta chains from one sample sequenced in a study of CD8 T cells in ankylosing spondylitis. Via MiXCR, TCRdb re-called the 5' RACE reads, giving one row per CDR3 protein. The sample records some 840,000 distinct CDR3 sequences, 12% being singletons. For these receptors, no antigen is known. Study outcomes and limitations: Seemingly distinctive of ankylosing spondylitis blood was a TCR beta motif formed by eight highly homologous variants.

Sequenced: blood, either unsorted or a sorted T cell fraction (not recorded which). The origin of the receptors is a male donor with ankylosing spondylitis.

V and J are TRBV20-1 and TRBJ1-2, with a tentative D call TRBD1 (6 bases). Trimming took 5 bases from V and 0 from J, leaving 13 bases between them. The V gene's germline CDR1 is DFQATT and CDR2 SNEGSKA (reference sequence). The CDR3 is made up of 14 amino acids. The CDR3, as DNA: TGCAGTGCTGGGGGCAGGACATCTAACTATGGCTACACCTTC. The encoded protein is CSAGGRTSNYGYTF.

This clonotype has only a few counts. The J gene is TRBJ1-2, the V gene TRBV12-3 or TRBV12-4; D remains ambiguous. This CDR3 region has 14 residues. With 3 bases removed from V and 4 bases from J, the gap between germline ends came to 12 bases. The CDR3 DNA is TGTGCCAGCAGTTTCAGCGAGGGTGCCTATGGCTACACCTTC. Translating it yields CASSFSEGAYGYTF.

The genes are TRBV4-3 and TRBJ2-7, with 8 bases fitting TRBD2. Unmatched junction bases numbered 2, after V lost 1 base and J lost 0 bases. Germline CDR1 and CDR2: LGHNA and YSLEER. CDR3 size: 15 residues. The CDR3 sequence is CASSQVSGSSYEQYF. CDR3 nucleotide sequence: TGCGCCAGCAGCCAAGTGAGCGGGAGCTCCTACGAGCAGTACTTC.

Written as DNA, the CDR3 is TGTGCCAGCAGCTTAGGACATACAGGGTCTCAGCCCCAGCATTTT. This sequence encodes CASSLGHTGSQPQHF. This chain links TRBV7-9 with TRBJ1-5; a weak D match, TRBD1 (6 bases). CDR3 length equals 15 residues. Germline V gene sequence: CDR1 SEHNR, CDR2 FQNEAQ (reference sequence). V was trimmed by 1 base and J by 6 bases, leaving 13 bases between them.

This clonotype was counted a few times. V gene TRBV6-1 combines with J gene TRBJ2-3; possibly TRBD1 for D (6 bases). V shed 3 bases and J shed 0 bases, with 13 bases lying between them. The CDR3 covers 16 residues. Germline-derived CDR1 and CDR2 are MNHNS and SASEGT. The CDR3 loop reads CASSDPRTASTDTQYF. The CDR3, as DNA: TGTGCCAGCAGTGACCCCCGGACAGCGAGCACAGATACGCAGTATTTT.

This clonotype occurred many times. The chain's CDR3 is CASSLEGPAGQPQHF. The CDR3 coding sequence is TGCGCCAGCAGCTTGGAAGGGCCCGCCGGACAGCCCCAGCATTTT. The chain links TRBV5-1 to TRBJ1-5, with D unclear. Per the germline V gene, CDR1 is SGHRS and CDR2 is YFSETQ. The V and J ends lost 0 bases and 7 bases respectively, with 14 bases between them. The CDR3 is made up of 15 amino acids.

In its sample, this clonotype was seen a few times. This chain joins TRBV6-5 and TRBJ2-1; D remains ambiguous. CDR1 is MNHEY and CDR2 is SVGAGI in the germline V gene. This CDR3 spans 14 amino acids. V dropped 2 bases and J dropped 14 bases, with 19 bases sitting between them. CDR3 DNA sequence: TGTGCCAGCAGTTACGGGCTTGAGCCTCGAGTGGAGTTCTTC. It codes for CASSYGLEPRVEFF.

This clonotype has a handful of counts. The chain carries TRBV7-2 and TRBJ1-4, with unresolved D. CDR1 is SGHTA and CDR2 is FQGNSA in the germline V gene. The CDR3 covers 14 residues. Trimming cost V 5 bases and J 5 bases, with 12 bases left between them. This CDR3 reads CASSPRSGNEKLFF. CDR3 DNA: TGTGCCAGCAGCCCCAGATCGGGGAATGAAAAACTGTTTTTT. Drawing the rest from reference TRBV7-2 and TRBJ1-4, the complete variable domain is GAGVSQSPSNKVTEKGKDVELRCDPISGHTALYWYRQSLGQGLEFLIYFQGNSAPDKSGLPSDRFSAERTGGSVSTLTIQRTQQEDSAVYLCASSPRSGNEKLFFGSGTQLSVL.

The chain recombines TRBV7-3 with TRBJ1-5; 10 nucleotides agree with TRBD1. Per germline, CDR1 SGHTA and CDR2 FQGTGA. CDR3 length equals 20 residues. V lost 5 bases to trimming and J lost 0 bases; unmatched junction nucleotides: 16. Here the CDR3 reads CASSTRQGALRGYSNQPQHF. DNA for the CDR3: TGTGCCAGCAGCACTCGACAGGGGGCCTTAAGGGGTTATAGCAATCAGCCCCAGCATTTT.

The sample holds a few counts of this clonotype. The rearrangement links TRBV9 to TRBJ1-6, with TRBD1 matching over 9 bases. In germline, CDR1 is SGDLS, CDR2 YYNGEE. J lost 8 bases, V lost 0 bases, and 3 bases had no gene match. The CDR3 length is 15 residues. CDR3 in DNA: TGTGCCAGCAGCGTAGAGGGACAGGGATATTCACCCCTCCACTTT. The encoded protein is CASSVEGQGYSPLHF.

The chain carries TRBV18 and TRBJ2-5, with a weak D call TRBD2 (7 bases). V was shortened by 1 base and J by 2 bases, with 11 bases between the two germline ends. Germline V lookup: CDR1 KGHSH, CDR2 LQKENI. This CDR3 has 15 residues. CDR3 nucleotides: TGTGCCAGCTCACCACTCGGGGGGACACAAGAGACCCAGTACTTC. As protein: CASSPLGGTQETQYF. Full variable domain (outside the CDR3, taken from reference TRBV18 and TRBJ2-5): NAGVMQNPRHLVRRRGQEARLRCSPMKGHSHVYWYRQLPEEGLKFMVYLQKENIIDESGMPKERFSAEFPKEGPSILRIQQVVRGDSAAYFCASSPLGGTQETQYFGPGTRLLVL.

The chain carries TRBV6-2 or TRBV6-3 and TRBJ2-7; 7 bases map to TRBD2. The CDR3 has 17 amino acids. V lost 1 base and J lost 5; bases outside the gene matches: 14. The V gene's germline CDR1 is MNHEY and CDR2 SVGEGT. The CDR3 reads CASSYFHPGLPSHEQYF. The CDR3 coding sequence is TGTGCCAGCAGTTACTTCCATCCGGGACTACCCAGTCACGAGCAGTACTTC.

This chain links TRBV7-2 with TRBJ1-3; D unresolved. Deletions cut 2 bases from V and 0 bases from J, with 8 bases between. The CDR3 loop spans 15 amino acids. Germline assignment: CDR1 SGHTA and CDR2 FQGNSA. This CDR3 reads CASSLHVSSGNTIYF. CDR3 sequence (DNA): TGTGCCAGCAGCTTACATGTTAGCTCTGGAAACACCATATATTTT.

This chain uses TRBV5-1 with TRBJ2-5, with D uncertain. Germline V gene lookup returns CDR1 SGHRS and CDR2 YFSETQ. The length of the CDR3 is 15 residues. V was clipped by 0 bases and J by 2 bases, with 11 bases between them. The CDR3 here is CASSLGLGGQETQYF. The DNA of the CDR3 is TGCGCCAGCAGCTTGGGTCTAGGCGGACAAGAGACCCAGTACTTC.

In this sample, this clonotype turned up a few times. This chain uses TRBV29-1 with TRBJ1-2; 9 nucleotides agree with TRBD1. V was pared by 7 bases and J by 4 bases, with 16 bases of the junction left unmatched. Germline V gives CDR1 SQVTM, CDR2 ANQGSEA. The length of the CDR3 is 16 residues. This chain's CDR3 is CSALRNSGTGFYGYTF. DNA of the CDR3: TGCAGCGCACTGAGAAATTCCGGGACAGGGTTCTATGGCTACACCTTC. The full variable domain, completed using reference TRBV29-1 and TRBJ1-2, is SAVISQKPSRDICQRGTSLTIQCQVDSQVTMMFWYRQQPGQSLTLIATANQGSEATYESGFVIDKFPISRPNLTFSTLTVSNMSPEDSSIYLCSALRNSGTGFYGYTFGSGTRLTVV.

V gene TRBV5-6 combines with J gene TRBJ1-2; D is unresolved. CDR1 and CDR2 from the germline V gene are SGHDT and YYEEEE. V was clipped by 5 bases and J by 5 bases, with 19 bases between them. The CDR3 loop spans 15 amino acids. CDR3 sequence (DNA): TGTGCCAGCAGGGCCCCCGGGGTAACGGCATATGGCTACACCTTC. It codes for CASRAPGVTAYGYTF.

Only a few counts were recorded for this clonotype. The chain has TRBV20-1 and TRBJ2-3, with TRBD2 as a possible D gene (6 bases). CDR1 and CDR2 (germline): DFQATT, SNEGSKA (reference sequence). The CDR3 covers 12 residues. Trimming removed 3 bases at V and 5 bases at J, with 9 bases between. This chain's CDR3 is CSASAGRDTQYF. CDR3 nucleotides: TGCAGTGCTAGTGCGGGGCGAGATACGCAGTATTTT.

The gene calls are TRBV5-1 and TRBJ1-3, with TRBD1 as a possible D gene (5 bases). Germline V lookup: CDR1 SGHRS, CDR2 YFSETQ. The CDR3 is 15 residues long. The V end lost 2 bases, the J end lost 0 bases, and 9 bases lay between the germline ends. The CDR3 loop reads CASSFDSVSGNTIYF. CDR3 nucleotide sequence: TGCGCCAGCAGCTTCGACAGCGTCTCTGGAAACACCATATATTTT.

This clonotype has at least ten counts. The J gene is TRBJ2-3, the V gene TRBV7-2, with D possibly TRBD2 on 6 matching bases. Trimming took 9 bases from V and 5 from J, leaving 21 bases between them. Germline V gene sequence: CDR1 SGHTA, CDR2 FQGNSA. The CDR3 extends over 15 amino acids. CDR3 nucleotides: TGTGCCAGTAGTTTCTCAGGAGGGGCTGGAGATACGCAGTATTTT. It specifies CASSFSGGAGDTQYF.

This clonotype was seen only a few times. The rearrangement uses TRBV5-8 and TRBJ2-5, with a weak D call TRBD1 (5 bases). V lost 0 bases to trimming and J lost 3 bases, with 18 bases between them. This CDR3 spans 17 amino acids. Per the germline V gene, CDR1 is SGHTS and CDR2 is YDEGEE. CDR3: CASSLGIQGAGEETQYF. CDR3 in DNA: TGTGCCAGCAGCTTGGGAATTCAAGGGGCTGGGGAAGAGACCCAGTACTTC. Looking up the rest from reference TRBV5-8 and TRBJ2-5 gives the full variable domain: EAGVTQSPTHLIKTRGQQATLRCSPISGHTSVYWYQQALGLGLQFLLWYDEGEERNRGNFPPRFSGRQFPNYSSELNVNALELEDSALYLCASSLGIQGAGEETQYFGPGTRLLVL.

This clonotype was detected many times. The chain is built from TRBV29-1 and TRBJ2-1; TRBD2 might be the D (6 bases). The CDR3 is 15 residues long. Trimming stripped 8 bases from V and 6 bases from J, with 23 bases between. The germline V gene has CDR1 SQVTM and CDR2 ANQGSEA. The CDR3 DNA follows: TGCAGCCCCCCGTCTTATAGCGGCGCCCGCAATGAGCAGTTCTTC. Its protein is CSPPSYSGARNEQFF.